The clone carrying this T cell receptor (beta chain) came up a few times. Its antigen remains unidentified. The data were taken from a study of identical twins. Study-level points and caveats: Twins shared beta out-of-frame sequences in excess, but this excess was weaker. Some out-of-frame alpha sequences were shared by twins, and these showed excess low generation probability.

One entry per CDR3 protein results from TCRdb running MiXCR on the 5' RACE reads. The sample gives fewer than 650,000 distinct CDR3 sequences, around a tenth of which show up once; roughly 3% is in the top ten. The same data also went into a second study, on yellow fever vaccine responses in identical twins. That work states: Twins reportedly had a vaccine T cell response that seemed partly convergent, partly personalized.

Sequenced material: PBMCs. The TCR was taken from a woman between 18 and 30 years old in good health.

CDR3 in DNA: TGTGCCAGCAGTCCAGGGGATATTCAGTACTTC. This gives the protein CASSPGDIQYF. The V gene is TRBV6-5, the J gene TRBJ2-4, with a weak D call TRBD1 (6 bases). This CDR3 comprises 11 residues. Germline CDR1 and CDR2: MNHEY and SVGAGI. Trimming left V 5 bases short and J 10 bases short, with 9 bases between.